This T cell receptor (beta chain) was recorded in a study of blood T cell repertoires in COVID-19. Study details: PBMCs, B-cell-depleted T cells, or T cells were the source of the cDNA or gDNA that made up the material.

The assay was immunoSEQ multiplex PCR, and TCRdb's table has in-frame clones only and misses some. Among 250,000 or so clones listed, around 84% were seen once. The CDR3 sequence is 13 residues long. V lost 9 bases, J lost 3 bases, and 7 bases stayed unmatched. Germline V gene data show CDR1 as MNHEY and CDR2 as SVGAGI. The sequenced sample consisted of PBMCs or T cells enriched from blood (not recorded which). The chain uses TRBV6-5 and TRBJ1-2, with TRBD1 identical over 7 bases. The sequence derives from a woman between 45 and 65 years old who had been exposed to COVID-19. The CDR3 nucleotides read TGTGCCAGTTTAAGGGGGCGCGACTATGGCTACACCTTC. As protein: CASLRGRDYGYTF.